This T cell receptor (beta chain) was sequenced during a study of radiotherapy plus CTLA-4 blockade in lung cancer. Overall study context: Disease control reached 31%, with objective responses in roughly 19%. Study-level results: There was expansion of tumor-derived TCR clones in blood after radiotherapy plus ipilimumab.

This clone was found a few times. The target antigen is unknown. Sequenced by immunoSEQ multiplex PCR; TCRdb stores in-frame clones only, minus some. The repertoire holds fewer than 40,000 clones, about 80% seen once, with approximately 9% in the top ten. The CDR3 consists of 15 residues. Germline trimming cut 2 bases from V and 3 bases from J; bases unmatched to any gene: 5. The V gene's germline CDR1 is MNHEY and CDR2 SVGAGI. CTLA-4 blockade with ipilimumab, together with focal radiation, was given to patients with chemo-refractory metastatic non-small-cell lung cancer. The TCR sequence derives from a human donor with non-small cell lung cancer who had stable disease on radiotherapy plus ipilimumab. The chain has TRBV6-5 and TRBJ2-7; 9 bases match TRBD1. The input for sequencing was peripheral blood, taken from a patient treated with radiotherapy plus ipilimumab. This CDR3 reads CASSYDRGSVYEQYV. The CDR3 DNA sequence: TGTGCCAGCAGTTACGACAGGGGGTCCGTCTACGAGCAGTACGTC.